This passage covers 24 T cell receptor beta chains from one sample sequenced in a study of cytomegalovirus exposure and HLA in healthy donors. PCR primers comprised 60 Vbeta and 13 Jbeta primers. Here immunoSEQ multiplex PCR was the method, and the copy in TCRdb shows in-frame clones only, minus some. In the table there are some 170,000 clones, about 81% of which are singletons. Sample: PBMCs. The receptors originated from a girl aged 10 to 17 in good health and CMV-seropositive.

The chain employs TRBV5-1 and TRBJ1-1; unclear D gene. Deletions cut 4 bases from V and 3 bases from J, with 7 bases between. In germline, CDR1 is SGHRS, CDR2 YFSETQ. The CDR3 is 12 residues long. The CDR3 here is CASSAGYTEAFF. The DNA for the CDR3 is TGCGCCAGCAGCGCCGGGTACACTGAAGCTTTCTTT.

V gene TRBV6-5 combines with J gene TRBJ2-3; 10 nucleotides match TRBD1. Unmatched junction bases numbered 6, after V lost 5 bases and J lost 4 bases. The CDR3 sequence is 15 residues long. Germline assignment: CDR1 MNHEY and CDR2 SVGAGI. For the CDR3, the DNA is TGTGCCAGCAGTACCACCGGGACAGGGGCAGATACGCAGTATTTT. Encoded protein: CASSTTGTGADTQYF.

This rearrangement joins TRBV4-1 to TRBJ1-3; possibly TRBD1 for D (6 bases). Germline V CDR1 and CDR2: MGHRA, YSYEKL. Trimming removed 0 bases from V and 2 bases from J, with 11 bases in between. The CDR3 is made up of 16 amino acids. The DNA of the CDR3 is TGCGCCAGCAGCCAAGATCGAACAGGGACTGGAAACACCATATATTTT. Its translation is CASSQDRTGTGNTIYF.

The chain carries TRBV18 and TRBJ2-7; 7 nucleotides match TRBD2. The germline V gene encodes CDR1 KGHSH and CDR2 LQKENI. The CDR3 extends over 13 amino acids. The J segment lost 3 bases and the V segment lost 5 bases, leaving 4 bases of the junction unmatched. CDR3 sequence reads: CASSAGTNYEQYF. The CDR3 region has the DNA TGTGCCAGCTCAGCGGGGACTAACTACGAGCAGTACTTC.

The CDR3 sequence is CASSMLQGTVANEKLFF. The CDR3 coding sequence is TGTGCCAGTAGTATGTTGCAGGGAACTGTAGCTAATGAAAAACTGTTTTTT. This chain joins TRBV19 and TRBJ1-4, with a weak D call TRBD1 (5 bases). The CDR3 is 17 residues long. Germline V gene lookup returns CDR1 LNHDA and CDR2 SQIVND (reference sequence). Trimming cost V 3 bases and J 3 bases, with 17 bases left between them.

For this clone: Other DNA sequences from this sample encode an identical CDR3 as well. The rearrangement uses TRBV25-1 and TRBJ2-1; 9 bases align to TRBD1. V trimming: 5 bases; J trimming: 6 bases; junction bases outside the gene matches: 11. The CDR3 loop spans 16 amino acids. CDR1 is MGHDK, CDR2 SYGVNS, per germline. In nucleotides, the CDR3 is TGTGCCAGCAGTTTACAGGGGGCGCATGGAGTCAATGAGCAGTTCTTC. Amino acids: CASSLQGAHGVNEQFF. The complete variable domain, with remaining parts taken from reference TRBV25-1 and TRBJ2-1, reads EADIYQTPRYLVIGTGKKITLECSQTMGHDKMYWYQQDPGMELHLIHYSYGVNSTEKGDLSSESTVSRIRTEHFPLTLESARPSHTSQYLCASSLQGAHGVNEQFFGPGTRLTVL.

The chain employs TRBV30 and TRBJ2-1, with D possibly being TRBD1 (6 bases). Trimming cost V 5 bases and J 2 bases, with 16 bases left between them. The CDR3 length is 15 residues. CDR1 and CDR2 from the germline V gene are GTSNPN and SVGIG (reference sequence). This CDR3 is CAWQTGLITYNEQFF. The CDR3, as DNA: TGTGCCTGGCAGACAGGCCTCATTACCTACAATGAGCAGTTCTTC.

The V gene is TRBV29-1, the J gene TRBJ1-4; D remains unclear. Germline-derived CDR1 and CDR2 are SQVTM and ANQGSEA. Trimming removed 1 base from V and 5 bases from J, with 11 bases in between. There are 14 residues in the CDR3. The CDR3 is CSVEVYAGNEKLFF. CDR3 sequence (DNA): TGCAGCGTTGAAGTGTACGCCGGGAATGAAAAACTGTTTTTT.

The CDR3 protein is CASSLGHYGSEAFF. The CDR3, as DNA: TGCGCCAGCAGCTTGGGCCACTATGGGTCTGAAGCTTTCTTT. This rearrangement joins TRBV5-1 to TRBJ1-1, with no clear D. The V and J ends lost 0 bases and 6 bases respectively, with 12 bases between them. There are 14 residues in the CDR3. Germline CDR1 and CDR2: SGHRS and YFSETQ.

This rearrangement joins TRBV27 to TRBJ2-1; the D is unclear. CDR3 length: 15 residues. V lost 6 bases, J lost 1 base, and 13 bases lay in between. Looked up from germline, CDR1 is MNHEY and CDR2 is SMNVEV (reference sequence). Here the CDR3 reads CASSLDTFSYNEQFF. The CDR3 nucleotides read TGTGCCAGCAGCCTCGACACCTTTTCCTACAATGAGCAGTTCTTC.

The rearrangement links TRBV14 to TRBJ2-2; D remains unclear. Germline V gives CDR1 SGHDN, CDR2 FVKESK. The CDR3 has 17 amino acids. V lost 4 bases to trimming and J lost 1 base, with 16 bases between them. CDR3 protein: CASSLPRHAGNTGELFF. The CDR3 DNA reads TGTGCCAGCAGCCTACCCCGACACGCCGGGAACACCGGGGAGCTGTTTTTT.

This chain uses TRBV5-5 with TRBJ1-5; 8 bases line up with TRBD1. This CDR3 is built from 16 residues. CDR1 SGHKS and CDR2 YYEKEE come from the germline V gene (reference sequence). The V and J ends lost 4 bases and 4 bases, in that order; junction bases with no gene match: 10. DNA for the CDR3: TGTGCCAGCAGCGCTGGGAGGACAGGGCGTAATCAGCCCCAGCATTTT. Residues: CASSAGRTGRNQPQHF.

This clone has a handful of counts. V is TRBV10-2 and J is TRBJ2-1; D might be TRBD1 (6 bases). CDR1 is WSHSY, CDR2 SAAADI, per germline. The CDR3 is 16 amino acids. V lost 4 bases to trimming and J lost 5 bases, with 18 bases between them. The chain's CDR3 is CASSGEMGTRNNEQFF. The CDR3 DNA is TGCGCCAGCAGTGGGGAGATGGGGACACGAAACAATGAGCAGTTCTTC.

J is TRBJ1-2 and V is TRBV5-1, with D possibly matching TRBD1 (6 bases). Germline values: CDR1 SGHRS, CDR2 YFSETQ. Trimming took 5 bases from V and 1 from J, leaving 18 bases between them. The CDR3 is 16 amino acids. The CDR3 DNA follows: TGCGCCAGCAGTCCATTCGACAGGCAGAATAACTATGGCTACACCTTC. It specifies CASSPFDRQNNYGYTF.

The V gene is TRBV29-1, the J gene TRBJ1-2; D call uncertain. The CDR3 is 16 amino acids. Germline assignment: CDR1 SQVTM and CDR2 ANQGSEA. Trimming removed 4 bases at V and 0 bases at J, with 18 bases between. The CDR3 DNA sequence: TGCAGCGTTGCTTGGGCCGGGCGGGAGACTAACTATGGCTACACCTTC. Encoded protein: CSVAWAGRETNYGYTF.

V gene TRBV27 combines with J gene TRBJ1-4; TRBD1 matches at 7 bases. The CDR3 has 15 residues. Per the germline V gene, CDR1 is MNHEY and CDR2 is SMNVEV (reference sequence). The ends lost 3 bases at V and 10 bases at J; junction bases unmatched: 11. CDR3 sequence reads: CASSFNWDSAGKLFF. DNA of the CDR3: TGTGCCAGCAGTTTTAATTGGGACAGTGCAGGAAAACTGTTTTTT.

The chain employs TRBV6-1 and TRBJ2-7, with TRBD1 as a possible D gene (6 bases). The V gene lost 11 bases and the J gene lost 0 bases, with 14 bases spanning the gap. The CDR3 extends over 13 amino acids. Germline V gene sequence: CDR1 MNHNS, CDR2 SASEGT. The CDR3 loop is CALRTAASYEQYF. The CDR3 nucleotides are TGTGCCCTTCGGACAGCGGCCTCCTACGAGCAGTACTTC.

CDR3: CASSSGFRETQYF. The CDR3 nucleotides are TGTGCCAGCAGCTCGGGGTTTAGGGAGACCCAGTACTTC. The gene calls are TRBV7-8 and TRBJ2-5; tentative D call: TRBD2 (5 bases). Germline CDR1 is SGHVS and CDR2 is FQNEAQ. Trimming took 4 bases from V and 5 from J, leaving 11 bases between them. The CDR3 contains 13 residues.

V and J are TRBV7-6 and TRBJ2-1; D possibly corresponds to TRBD1 (6 bases). V dropped 0 bases and J dropped 5 bases, with 14 bases sitting between them. The germline V gene encodes CDR1 SGHVS and CDR2 FNYEAQ. This CDR3 has 16 residues. The CDR3 DNA is TGTGCCAGCAGCTTAGCGCGGCCAGGGGCCGACAATGAGCAGTTCTTC. This codes for CASSLARPGADNEQFF.

A remark on this clone: The sample has other DNA sequences that encode this CDR3 too. The CDR3 DNA is TGTGCCAGCAGTCTACAGGGATACGAGCAGTACTTC. It codes for CASSLQGYEQYF. The chain is built from TRBV28 and TRBJ2-7; tentatively, D is TRBD1 (6 bases). This CDR3 spans 12 amino acids. Trimming cost V 5 bases and J 4 bases, with 9 bases left between them. CDR1 is MDHEN, CDR2 SYDVKM, per germline.

This chain connects TRBV5-1 to TRBJ1-2; perhaps TRBD1 as D (5 bases). CDR3 length equals 15 residues. Germline V lookup: CDR1 SGHRS, CDR2 YFSETQ. Trimming removed 0 bases from V and 4 bases from J, with 13 bases in between. For the CDR3, the DNA is TGCGCCAGCAGCTTGGGCTGGGGCAGTTCCTATGGCTACACCTTC. The encoded protein is CASSLGWGSSYGYTF.

The V gene is TRBV11-3, the J gene TRBJ2-7; 8 positions match TRBD2. Germline CDR1 and CDR2: SGHNT and YENEEA. V was pared by 5 bases and J by 3 bases, with 12 bases of the junction left unmatched. The CDR3 runs to 16 residues. The CDR3 loop is CASSPAGDGLHYEQYF. In DNA form, the CDR3 reads TGTGCCAGCAGCCCAGCGGGAGACGGTCTTCACTACGAGCAGTACTTC.

The chain combines TRBV7-8 with TRBJ1-2; 9 bases map to TRBD1. This CDR3 is 14 amino acids long. The junction had 4 bases not matched to a gene; V was cut back by 4 bases and J by 4 bases. CDR1 and CDR2 (germline): SGHVS, FQNEAQ. The CDR3 region is CASSSGQGGYGYTF. DNA of the CDR3: TGTGCCAGCAGCTCGGGACAGGGTGGCTATGGCTACACCTTC.

The chain carries TRBV28 and TRBJ2-3, with TRBD2 matching over 12 bases. Germline CDR1 and CDR2: MDHEN and SYDVKM. V was clipped by 9 bases and J by 2 bases; unmatched bases: 3. The CDR3 is made up of 14 amino acids. DNA for the CDR3: TGTGCCAGTAGGACTAGCGGGGTCACAGATACGCAGTATTTT. It specifies CASRTSGVTDTQYF.